Below are 7 T cell receptor beta chains sequenced from a single sample in a study of T cells after yellow fever vaccination. TCRdb reprocessed the 5' RACE reads via MiXCR and lists one record per CDR3 protein. The data hold over 100,000 distinct CDR3 sequences, with 7% to 8.5% observed a single time. The source material was CD8+ T cells sorted from PBMCs, sampled 45 days after the yellow fever booster vaccination. The receptor source for this set is a man aged 30 to 45 who received the YFV17D yellow fever vaccine.

This clonotype was detected only a few times. J is TRBJ2-7 and V is TRBV4-3, with unresolved D. Trimming cost V 4 bases and J 2 bases, with 15 bases left between them. The CDR3 is 15 amino acids. Germline CDR1 reads LGHNA; CDR2 reads YSLEER. CDR3 coding DNA: TGCGCCAGCAGCCCCGATTCTATTACAACCTACGAGCAGTACTTC. This gives the protein CASSPDSITTYEQYF.

Notes on this clonotype: This clone may be a read error of a much larger clone one base away. V is TRBV19 and J is TRBJ2-5; D unresolved. This CDR3 contains 14 residues. From germline, CDR1 is LNHDA and CDR2 SQIVND (reference sequence). V was cut by 4 bases and J by 2 bases, with 11 bases left in between. The CDR3 nucleotides read TGTGCCAGTAGTAATTACTTGTGGCAAGAGACCCAGTACTTC. This codes for CASSNYLWQETQYF.

This clonotype came up many times. V and J are TRBV6-2 or TRBV6-3 and TRBJ2-7; D unclear. CDR1 is MNHEY, CDR2 SVGEGT, per germline. The CDR3 length is 12 residues. The germline V and J ends were trimmed by 2 bases and 2 bases, with 4 bases remaining between them. The CDR3: CASSYDPYEQYF. The DNA for the CDR3 is TGTGCCAGCAGTTACGACCCCTACGAGCAGTACTTC.

This clonotype appeared many times. The rearrangement links TRBV9 to TRBJ2-5; possibly TRBD2 for D (5 bases). CDR3 length: 12 amino acids. V lost 7 bases and J 5 bases, leaving 12 bases between the germline ends. The germline gives CDR1 SGDLS, CDR2 YYNGEE. CDR3 nucleotides: TGTGCCAGCGGGCTACTAGGGGAGACCCAGTACTTC. Protein product: CASGLLGETQYF.

This clonotype was observed at least ten times. The CDR3 coding sequence is TGCAGTGCCGCGACAGAGAACTACGAGCAGTACTTC. It codes for CSAATENYEQYF. V is TRBV20-1 and J is TRBJ2-7; tentatively, D is TRBD1 (5 bases). The ends were cut back, 6 bases at V and 3 bases at J, with 12 bases in the middle. CDR3 size: 12 residues. The germline CDR1 and CDR2 sequences are DFQATT and SNEGSKA (reference sequence).

Worth noting for this clonotype: A much more abundant neighbour one base away suggests this may be a read error. The rearrangement joins TRBV29-1 to TRBJ2-3; D is perhaps TRBD1 or TRBD2 (6 bases each). This CDR3 is built from 14 residues. Germline CDR1 and CDR2: SQVTM and ANQGSEA. The DNA for the CDR3 is TGCAGCGTTGAGGGGACAACTAGCACAGATACGCAGAATTTT. Translating it yields CSVEGTTSTDTQNF.

CDR3 bases: TGTGCCAGCAGCCAGTACATTAGCACAGATACGCAGTATTTT. Translation: CASSQYISTDTQYF. V is TRBV13 and J is TRBJ2-3; D gene uncertain. The CDR3 is 14 amino acids. V gave up 5 bases and J gave up 0 bases, with 9 bases separating them. Germline CDR1 and CDR2: PRHDT and FYEKMQ (reference sequence).